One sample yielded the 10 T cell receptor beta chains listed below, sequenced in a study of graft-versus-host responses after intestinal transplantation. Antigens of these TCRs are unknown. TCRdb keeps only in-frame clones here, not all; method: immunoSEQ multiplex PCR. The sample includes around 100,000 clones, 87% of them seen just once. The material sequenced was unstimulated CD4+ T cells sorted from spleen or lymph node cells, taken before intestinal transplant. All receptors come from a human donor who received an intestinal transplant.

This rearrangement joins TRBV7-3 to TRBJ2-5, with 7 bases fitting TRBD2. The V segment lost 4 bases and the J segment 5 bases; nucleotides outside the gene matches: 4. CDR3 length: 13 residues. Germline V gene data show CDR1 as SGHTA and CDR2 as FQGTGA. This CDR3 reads CASSSRGGETQYF. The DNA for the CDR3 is TGTGCCAGCAGCTCACGGGGAGGGGAGACCCAGTACTTC. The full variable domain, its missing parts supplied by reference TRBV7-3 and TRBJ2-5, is GAGVSQTPSNKVTEKGKYVELRCDPISGHTALYWYRQSLGQGPEFLIYFQGTGAADDSGLPNDRFFAVRPEGSVSTLKIQRTERGDSAVYLCASSSRGGETQYFGPGTRLLVL.

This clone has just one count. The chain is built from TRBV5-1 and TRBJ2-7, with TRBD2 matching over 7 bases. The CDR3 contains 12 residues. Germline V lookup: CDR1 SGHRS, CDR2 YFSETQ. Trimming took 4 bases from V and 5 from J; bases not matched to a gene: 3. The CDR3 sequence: CASSLAENEQYF. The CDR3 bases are TGCGCCAGCAGCCTAGCGGAGAACGAGCAGTACTTC.

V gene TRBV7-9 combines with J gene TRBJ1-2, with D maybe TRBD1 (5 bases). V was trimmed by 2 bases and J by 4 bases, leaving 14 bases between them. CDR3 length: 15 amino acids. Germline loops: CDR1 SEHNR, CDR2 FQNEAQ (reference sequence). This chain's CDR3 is CASSLIVPTVYGYTF. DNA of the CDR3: TGTGCCAGCAGCTTAATCGTCCCGACAGTCTATGGCTACACCTTC.

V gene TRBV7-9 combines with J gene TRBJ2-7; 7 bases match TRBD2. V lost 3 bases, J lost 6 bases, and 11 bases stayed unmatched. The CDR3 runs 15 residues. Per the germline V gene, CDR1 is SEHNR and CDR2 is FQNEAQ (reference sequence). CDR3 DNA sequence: TGTGCCAGCAGCTTGTTGACTAGCAGGGCTTTCGAGCAGTACTTC. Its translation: CASSLLTSRAFEQYF.

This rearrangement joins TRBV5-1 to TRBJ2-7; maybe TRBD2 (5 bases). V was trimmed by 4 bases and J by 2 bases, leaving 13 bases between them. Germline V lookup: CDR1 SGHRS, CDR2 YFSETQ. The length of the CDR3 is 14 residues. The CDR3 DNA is TGCGCCAGCAGCCCCTTCGAGGGTACCTACGAGCAGTACTTC. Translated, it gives CASSPFEGTYEQYF. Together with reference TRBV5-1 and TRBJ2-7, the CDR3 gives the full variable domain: KAGVTQTPRYLIKTRGQQVTLSCSPISGHRSVSWYQQTPGQGLQFLFEYFSETQRNKGNFPGRFSGRQFSNSRSEMNVSTLELGDSALYLCASSPFEGTYEQYFGPGTRLTVT.

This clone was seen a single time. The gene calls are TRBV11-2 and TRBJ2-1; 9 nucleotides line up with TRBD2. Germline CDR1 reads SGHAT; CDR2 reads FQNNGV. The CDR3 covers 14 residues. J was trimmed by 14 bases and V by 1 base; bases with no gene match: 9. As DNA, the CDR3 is TGTGCCAGCAGCTTAGGAAGGGCTAGCGGGGTTAAGTTCTTC. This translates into CASSLGRASGVKFF. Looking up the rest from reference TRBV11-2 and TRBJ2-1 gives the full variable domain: EAGVAQSPRYKIIEKRQSVAFWCNPISGHATLYWYQQILGQGPKLLIQFQNNGVVDDSQLPKDRFSAERLKGVDSTLKIQPAKLEDSAVYLCASSLGRASGVKFFGPGTRLTVL.

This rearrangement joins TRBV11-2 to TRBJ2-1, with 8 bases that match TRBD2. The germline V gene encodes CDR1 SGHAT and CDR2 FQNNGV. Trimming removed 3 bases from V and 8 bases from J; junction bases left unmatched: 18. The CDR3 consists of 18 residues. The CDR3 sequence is CASSFGGVAGFGLDEQFF. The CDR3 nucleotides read TGTGCCAGCAGCTTTGGGGGGGTAGCGGGATTCGGGCTAGATGAGCAGTTCTTC.

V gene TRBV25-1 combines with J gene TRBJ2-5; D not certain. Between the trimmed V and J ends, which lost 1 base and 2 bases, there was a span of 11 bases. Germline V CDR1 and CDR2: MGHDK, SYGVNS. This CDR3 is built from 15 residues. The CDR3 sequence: CASSEFTRRQETQYF. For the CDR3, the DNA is TGTGCCAGCAGTGAATTTACCCGGCGGCAAGAGACCCAGTACTTC.

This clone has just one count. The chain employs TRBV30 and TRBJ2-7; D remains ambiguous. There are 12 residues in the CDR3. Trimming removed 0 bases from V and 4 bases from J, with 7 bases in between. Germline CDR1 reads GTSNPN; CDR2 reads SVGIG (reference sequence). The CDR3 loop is CAWSVTSYEQYF. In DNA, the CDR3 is TGTGCCTGGAGTGTAACCAGTTACGAGCAGTACTTC. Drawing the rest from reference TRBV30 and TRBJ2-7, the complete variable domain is SQTIHQWPATLVQPVGSPLSLECTVEGTSNPNLYWYRQAAGRGLQLLFYSVGIGQISSEVPQNLSASRPQDRQFILSSKKLLLSDSGFYLCAWSVTSYEQYFGPGTRLTVT.

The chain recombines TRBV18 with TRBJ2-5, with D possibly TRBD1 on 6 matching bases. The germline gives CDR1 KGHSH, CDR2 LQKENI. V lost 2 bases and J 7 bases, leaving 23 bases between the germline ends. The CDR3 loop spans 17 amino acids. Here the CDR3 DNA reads TGTGCCAGCTCACCATCGCAGCTCAGGGCCGAAGGGGGGACCCAGTACTTC. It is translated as CASSPSQLRAEGGTQYF.